The clone carrying this T cell receptor (beta chain) has just a few counts. These data originate in a study of blood T cells in healthy people across ages. Between the trimmed V and J ends, which lost 1 base and 14 bases, there was a span of 12 bases. There are 11 residues in the CDR3. From germline, CDR1 is GTSNPN and CDR2 SVGIG (reference sequence). Together with a sample-barcoded 5' primer, a J-beta primer mix was included in a second PCR lasting roughly 6 to 12 cycles. A 12-random-nucleotide template-switch adaptor tagged each cDNA molecule. A single record per CDR3 protein comes from TCRdb applying MiXCR to the 5' RACE reads. The data hold hundreds of thousands of distinct CDR3 sequences, with about 20% observed a single time.

The sequence was obtained from a man between 70 and 80 years old in good health. Source material: blood. The J gene is TRBJ2-1, the V gene TRBV30; D might be TRBD2 (5 bases). CDR3 sequence reads: CAWSAPRVEFF. In DNA form, the CDR3 reads TGTGCCTGGAGTGCCCCGAGGGTGGAGTTCTTC.